These 23 T cell receptor beta chains share one sample of origin, sequenced in a study of human T cells and chemical hapten exposure. TCRdb analysed the RACE reads with MiXCR anew, one entry per CDR3 protein. The sample includes 79,000 or so distinct CDR3 sequences, 32% of them seen just once. Time point defined: patch test 1, 2 weeks after DPC sensitization. Treatment denoted: therapeutic diphenylcyclopropenone sensitization with weekly scalp DPC. This specimen consisted of whole blood, obtained in connection with sensitization to the hapten diphenylcyclopropenone (DPC). Receptors originate from a man in his forties with alopecia areata. Some clones in this sample may be carry-over from other donors' samples.

This clonotype occurred a few times. The chain links TRBV10-1 to TRBJ2-3; 9 nucleotides align to TRBD1. CDR3 length equals 14 residues. Per the germline V gene, CDR1 is WNHNN and CDR2 is SYGVQD (reference sequence). With 5 bases clipped from V and 3 bases from J, the junction kept 3 bases outside the gene matches. For the CDR3, the DNA is TGCGCCAGCAGTAGGGACAGGGAAACAGATACGCAGTATTTT. The encoded protein is CASSRDRETDTQYF.

This clonotype was seen only a few times. The chain is built from TRBV4-2 and TRBJ1-1; no reliable D call. Germline values: CDR1 LGHNA, CDR2 YNFKEQ. This CDR3 spans 14 amino acids. With 0 bases removed from V and 1 base from J, the gap between germline ends came to 6 bases. Written as DNA, the CDR3 is TGTGCCAGCAGCCAAGATAACAAGAACACTGAAGCTTTCTTT. Its protein is CASSQDNKNTEAFF.

This clonotype turned up a few times. This chain connects TRBV20-1 to TRBJ2-7; TRBD2 matches at 13 bases. Germline V gives CDR1 DFQATT, CDR2 SNEGSKA (reference sequence). The CDR3 has 16 amino acids. V lost 6 bases and J lost 1; bases outside the gene matches: 9. The CDR3 coding sequence is TGCAGTGCCCCCGGGACTAGCGGGGACAGATCCTACGAGCAGTACTTC. Residues: CSAPGTSGDRSYEQYF.

The genes are TRBV19 and TRBJ1-1, with 12 positions matching TRBD1. Germline-derived CDR1 and CDR2 are LNHDA and SQIVND (reference sequence). Trimming took 9 bases from V and 0 from J; bases not matched to a gene: 5. The CDR3 loop spans 15 amino acids. The CDR3 is CASRDRGHMNTEAFF. As DNA, the CDR3 is TGTGCCAGCCGGGACAGGGGGCACATGAACACTGAAGCTTTCTTT.

J is TRBJ2-2 and V is TRBV28, with 7 bases that match TRBD1. CDR1 is MDHEN and CDR2 is SYDVKM in the germline V gene. This CDR3 has 15 residues. After removal of 5 bases from V and 5 bases from J, the junction contained 8 bases not matched to a gene. The CDR3 DNA reads TGTGCCAGCAGTCAGAACAGGGGCTGGACCGGGGAGCTGTTTTTT. Residues: CASSQNRGWTGELFF.

The chain employs TRBV24-1 and TRBJ2-1; 11 nucleotides align to TRBD1. This CDR3 is built from 18 residues. J lost 5 bases, V lost 4 bases, and 12 bases had no gene match. Germline CDR1 reads KGHDR; CDR2 reads SFDVKD. The CDR3 loop is CATSDWTGGPWGNNEQFF. CDR3 nucleotides: TGTGCCACCAGTGACTGGACAGGGGGCCCTTGGGGGAACAATGAGCAGTTCTTC.

This clonotype has a handful of counts. The chain employs TRBV25-1 and TRBJ2-7; TRBD1 might be the D (5 bases). The germline gives CDR1 MGHDK, CDR2 SYGVNS. Trimming shortened V by 1 base and J by 3 bases, and 7 bases separated the two germline ends. The CDR3 length is 13 residues. CDR3 coding DNA: TGTGCCAGCAGTGAATGGCAGGGCTACGAGCAGTACTTC. Encoded protein: CASSEWQGYEQYF.

CDR3 nucleotides: TGTGCCAGCAGCGGAGACAGAAAAAACATTCAGTACTTC. As protein: CASSGDRKNIQYF. The V call is TRBV28, the J call TRBJ2-4; tentatively, D is TRBD1 (5 bases). The CDR3 sequence is 13 residues long. V lost 6 bases to trimming and J lost 4 bases, with 10 bases between them. The V gene's germline CDR1 is MDHEN and CDR2 SYDVKM.

This clonotype was seen ten or more times. This sequence joins TRBV7-2 and TRBJ2-7, with TRBD2 as a possible D gene (5 bases). The germline V gene has CDR1 SGHTA and CDR2 FQGNSA. The CDR3 runs 14 residues. The V end lost 3 bases, the J end lost 5 bases, and 14 bases lay between the germline ends. The chain's CDR3 is CASSFGQRLNEQYF. The CDR3 coding sequence is TGTGCCAGCAGCTTCGGTCAGCGGTTGAACGAGCAGTACTTC.

This clonotype has more than one count but fewer than ten. The chain employs TRBV4-1 and TRBJ2-2, with a tentative D call TRBD1 (6 bases). The germline CDR1 and CDR2 sequences are MGHRA and YSYEKL. The CDR3 is 16 amino acids. Trimming took off 2 bases at V and 3 bases at J, with 13 bases between the two ends. The CDR3 spells CASSQRGSLDTGELFF. CDR3 sequence (DNA): TGCGCCAGCAGCCAAAGGGGGAGCCTGGACACCGGGGAGCTGTTTTTT.

In this sample, this clonotype turned up a few times. The rearrangement uses TRBV28 and TRBJ1-5; possibly TRBD1 for D (5 bases). CDR3 length: 15 amino acids. CDR1 MDHEN and CDR2 SYDVKM come from the germline V gene. With 4 bases removed from V and 7 bases from J, the gap between germline ends came to 17 bases. The CDR3 nucleotides read TGTGCCAGCAGTTCCCTCGGGGGGGGAGGACAGCCCCAGCATTTT. Protein: CASSSLGGGGQPQHF.

This clonotype was seen more than once but under ten times. This chain connects TRBV7-6 to TRBJ2-7; D gene uncertain. V lost 5 bases and J 4 bases, leaving 9 bases between the germline ends. The CDR3 contains 12 residues. Germline V gene lookup returns CDR1 SGHVS and CDR2 FNYEAQ. The CDR3 sequence: CASSANRYEQYF. CDR3 DNA sequence: TGTGCCAGCAGCGCCAATCGTTACGAGCAGTACTTC.

This chain connects TRBV6-5 to TRBJ1-1, with D unclear. In germline, CDR1 is MNHEY, CDR2 SVGAGI. The CDR3 spans 11 residues. In nucleotides, the CDR3 is TGTGCTCAGCGTAACATCTCCCAAACTTTCTTT. This codes for CAQRNISQTFF.

The V call is TRBV28, the J call TRBJ2-1; D possibly corresponds to TRBD2 (6 bases). CDR1 and CDR2 (germline): MDHEN, SYDVKM. V lost 6 bases and J lost 7, with 16 bases in between. This CDR3 contains 14 residues. CDR3 amino acids: CASSLAFRGNEQFF. In DNA, the CDR3 is TGTGCCAGCAGCCTAGCTTTCCGGGGGAATGAGCAGTTCTTC.

The chain uses TRBV4-1 and TRBJ1-2; D gene unclear. V was cut by 0 bases and J by 4 bases, with 15 bases left in between. This CDR3 contains 16 residues. Per the germline V gene, CDR1 is MGHRA and CDR2 is YSYEKL. Here the CDR3 DNA reads TGCGCCAGCAGCCAAGAGGGTACAGCTTCTCCCTATGGCTACACCTTC. Amino acids: CASSQEGTASPYGYTF.

This clonotype appeared a few times. The chain combines TRBV19 with TRBJ1-6; 7 bases map to TRBD1. The CDR3 is 23 residues long. Trimming took 7 bases from V and 0 from J; bases not matched to a gene: 27. Germline V CDR1 and CDR2: LNHDA, SQIVND (reference sequence). DNA for the CDR3: TGTGCCAGTACTCCGGGACAGAAAGTACTTCCTTCCCTAGCGAGCTCCTATAATTCACCCCTCCACTTT. Its protein product is CASTPGQKVLPSLASSYNSPLHF.

The chain is built from TRBV5-6 and TRBJ1-6; D gene unclear. In germline, CDR1 is SGHDT, CDR2 YYEEEE. The CDR3 length is 16 residues. Trimming removed 0 bases at V and 7 bases at J, with 14 bases between. The CDR3 region has the DNA TGTGCCAGCAGCTTGGTCACAGAATTCAGGAATTCACCCCTCCACTTT. Translation: CASSLVTEFRNSPLHF.

The chain is built from TRBV12-3 or TRBV12-4 and TRBJ2-1, with unresolved D. V lost 3 bases and J 9 bases, leaving 9 bases between the germline ends. The CDR3 has 12 residues. In DNA, the CDR3 is TGTGCCAGCAGTTTCACCGCGGCTGAGCAGTTCTTC. It is translated as CASSFTAAEQFF.

This clonotype was detected a few times. The chain joins TRBV4-1 to TRBJ1-1; 8 nucleotides align to TRBD1. The CDR3 spans 18 residues. With V trimmed by 0 bases and J by 0 bases, 9 bases remained unmatched. Germline V lookup: CDR1 MGHRA, CDR2 YSYEKL. CDR3 sequence: CASSQDPPGTGVNTEAFF. The CDR3 DNA is TGCGCCAGCAGCCAAGATCCCCCCGGGACAGGAGTGAACACTGAAGCTTTCTTT.

The chain couples TRBV6-2 or TRBV6-3 to TRBJ2-6; the match to TRBD1 covers 9 bases. The germline CDR1 and CDR2 sequences are MNHEY and SVGEGT. The CDR3 extends over 19 amino acids. J was trimmed by 0 bases and V by 0 bases; bases with no gene match: 6. The chain's CDR3 is CASSYSRGTGSSGANVLTF. The DNA for the CDR3 is TGTGCCAGCAGTTACTCGAGAGGGACAGGGTCCTCTGGGGCCAACGTCCTGACTTTC.

V and J are TRBV21-1 and TRBJ2-1; the table names TRBD1, a call not compared with the DNA. TRBV21-1 is recorded as a pseudogene. This CDR3 has 15 amino acids. CDR3 in DNA: TGTGCCAGCAGCAACGTACAGGGGTCCTACAATGAGCAGTTCTTC. Protein product: CASSNVQGSYNEQFF.

The chain joins TRBV28 to TRBJ2-2; 9 nucleotides line up with TRBD2. CDR1 MDHEN and CDR2 SYDVKM come from the germline V gene. V shed 6 bases, J shed 3 bases, and the junction held 11 bases outside the gene matches. This CDR3 comprises 17 residues. The CDR3 is CASSDTSGLAYTGELFF. CDR3 bases: TGTGCCAGCAGCGACACCTCTGGACTAGCGTACACCGGGGAGCTGTTTTTT.

The chain recombines TRBV24-1 with TRBJ2-1; 9 positions match TRBD1. The CDR3 is 15 residues long. In germline, CDR1 is KGHDR, CDR2 SFDVKD. J lost 6 bases, V lost 3 bases, and 5 bases had no gene match. CDR3 in DNA: TGTGCCACCAGTGATCGCCGGGACAGGGTCAATGAGCAGTTCTTC. Amino acid sequence: CATSDRRDRVNEQFF.